This T cell receptor beta chain was captured in a study of blood T cell repertoires in COVID-19. Study summary: The cDNA or gDNA used as material had been derived from T cells, B-cell-depleted T cells, or PBMCs.

Using immunoSEQ multiplex PCR, the repertoire was profiled, and TCRdb retains in-frame clones only, with some absent. The sample carries about 130,000 clones, about 88% recorded once. The CDR3 extends over 17 amino acids. This TCR was recovered from a woman of 80 years or more with acute or convalescent COVID-19. The chain carries TRBV21-1 and TRBJ2-1; the table's D call, TRBD1, has no DNA check behind it. TRBV21-1 is a listed pseudogene. The sequenced material came from peripheral blood. CDR3 loop: CASSKVRQGARYNEQFF. The CDR3 DNA sequence: TGTGCCAGCAGCAAAGTTCGACAGGGGGCGCGGTACAATGAGCAGTTCTTC.